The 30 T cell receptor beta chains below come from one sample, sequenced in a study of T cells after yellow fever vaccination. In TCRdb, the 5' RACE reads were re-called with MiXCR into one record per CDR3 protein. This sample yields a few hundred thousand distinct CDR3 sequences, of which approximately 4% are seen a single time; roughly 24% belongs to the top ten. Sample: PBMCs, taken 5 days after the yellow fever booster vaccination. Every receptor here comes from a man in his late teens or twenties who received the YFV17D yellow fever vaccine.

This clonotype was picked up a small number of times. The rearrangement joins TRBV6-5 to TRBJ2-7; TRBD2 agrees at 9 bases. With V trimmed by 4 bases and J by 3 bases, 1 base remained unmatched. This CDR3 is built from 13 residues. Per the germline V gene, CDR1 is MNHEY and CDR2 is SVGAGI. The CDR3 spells CASSSLAGYEQYV. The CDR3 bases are TGTGCCAGCAGTTCACTAGCGGGCTACGAGCAGTACGTC.

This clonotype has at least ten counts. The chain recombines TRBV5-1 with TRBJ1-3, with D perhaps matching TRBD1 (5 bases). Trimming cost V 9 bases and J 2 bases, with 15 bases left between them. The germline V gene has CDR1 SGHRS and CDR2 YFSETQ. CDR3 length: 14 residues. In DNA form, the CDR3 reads TGCGCCACCGGACCCGGGGACCCTGGAAACACCATATATTTT. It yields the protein CATGPGDPGNTIYF.

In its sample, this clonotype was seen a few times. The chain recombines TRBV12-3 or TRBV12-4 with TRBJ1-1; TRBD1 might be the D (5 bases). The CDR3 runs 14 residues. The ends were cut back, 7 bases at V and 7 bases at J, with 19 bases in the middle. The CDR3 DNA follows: TGTGCCAGCAACCCGGCGGACAATCTGTATGAAGCTTTCTTT. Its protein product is CASNPADNLYEAFF.

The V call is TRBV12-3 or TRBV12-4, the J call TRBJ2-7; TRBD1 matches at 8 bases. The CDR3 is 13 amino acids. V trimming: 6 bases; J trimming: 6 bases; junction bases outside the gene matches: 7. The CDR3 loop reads CASRPGQGGEQYF. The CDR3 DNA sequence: TGTGCCAGCAGACCTGGACAGGGTGGCGAGCAGTACTTC.

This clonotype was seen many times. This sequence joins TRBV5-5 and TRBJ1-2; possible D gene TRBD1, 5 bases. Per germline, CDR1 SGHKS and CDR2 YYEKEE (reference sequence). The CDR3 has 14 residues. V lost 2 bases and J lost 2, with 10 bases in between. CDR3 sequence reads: CASSFTGPNYGYTF. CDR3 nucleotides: TGTGCCAGCAGCTTTACAGGTCCGAACTATGGCTACACCTTC.

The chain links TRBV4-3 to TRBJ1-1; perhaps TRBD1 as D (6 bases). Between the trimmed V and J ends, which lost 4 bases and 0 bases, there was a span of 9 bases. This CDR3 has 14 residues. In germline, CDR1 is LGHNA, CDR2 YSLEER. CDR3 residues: CASSPDRLNTEAFF. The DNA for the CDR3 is TGCGCCAGCAGCCCGGACAGATTGAACACTGAAGCTTTCTTT.

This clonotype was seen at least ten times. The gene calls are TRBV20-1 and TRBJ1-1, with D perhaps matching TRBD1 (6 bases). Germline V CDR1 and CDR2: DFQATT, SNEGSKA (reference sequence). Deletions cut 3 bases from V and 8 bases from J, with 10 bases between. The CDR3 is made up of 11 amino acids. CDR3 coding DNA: TGCAGTGCTAGTGCGGGGGCCGAAGCTTTCTTT. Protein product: CSASAGAEAFF.

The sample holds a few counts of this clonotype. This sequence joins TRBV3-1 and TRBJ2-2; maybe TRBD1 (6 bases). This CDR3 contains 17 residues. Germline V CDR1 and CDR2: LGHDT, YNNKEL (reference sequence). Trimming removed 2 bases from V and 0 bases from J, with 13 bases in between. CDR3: CASSQPTGSANTGELFF. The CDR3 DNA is TGTGCCAGCAGCCAACCGACAGGATCGGCGAACACCGGGGAGCTGTTTTTT. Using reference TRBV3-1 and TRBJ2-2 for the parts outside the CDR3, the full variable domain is DTAVSQTPKYLVTQMGNDKSIKCEQNLGHDTMYWYKQDSKKFLKIMFSYNNKELIINETVPNRFSPKSPDKAHLNLHINSLELGDSAVYFCASSQPTGSANTGELFFGEGSRLTVL.

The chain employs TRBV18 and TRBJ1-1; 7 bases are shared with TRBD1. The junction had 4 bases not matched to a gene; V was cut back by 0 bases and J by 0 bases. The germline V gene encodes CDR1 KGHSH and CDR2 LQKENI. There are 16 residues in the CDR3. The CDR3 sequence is CASSPPRGQVNTEAFF. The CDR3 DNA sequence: TGTGCCAGCTCACCACCGCGAGGACAGGTGAACACTGAAGCTTTCTTT.

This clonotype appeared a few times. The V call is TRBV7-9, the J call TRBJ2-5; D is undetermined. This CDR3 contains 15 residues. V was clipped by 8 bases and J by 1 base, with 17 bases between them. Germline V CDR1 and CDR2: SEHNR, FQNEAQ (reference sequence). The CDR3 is CASGVLSPVQETQYF. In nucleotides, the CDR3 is TGTGCCAGCGGGGTGCTTTCTCCGGTCCAAGAGACCCAGTACTTC.

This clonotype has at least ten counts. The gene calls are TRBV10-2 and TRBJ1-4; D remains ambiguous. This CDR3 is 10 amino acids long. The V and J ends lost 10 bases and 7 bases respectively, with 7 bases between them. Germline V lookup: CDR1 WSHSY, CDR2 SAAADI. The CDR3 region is CATMGEKLFF. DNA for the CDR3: TGCGCCACCATGGGTGAAAAACTGTTTTTT.

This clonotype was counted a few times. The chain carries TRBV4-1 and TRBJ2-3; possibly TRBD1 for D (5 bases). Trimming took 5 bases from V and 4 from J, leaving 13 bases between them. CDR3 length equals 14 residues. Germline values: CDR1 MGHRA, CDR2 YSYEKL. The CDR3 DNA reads TGCGCCAGCAGCAAGGGGCTAGGGCCAGATACGCAGTATTTT. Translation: CASSKGLGPDTQYF.

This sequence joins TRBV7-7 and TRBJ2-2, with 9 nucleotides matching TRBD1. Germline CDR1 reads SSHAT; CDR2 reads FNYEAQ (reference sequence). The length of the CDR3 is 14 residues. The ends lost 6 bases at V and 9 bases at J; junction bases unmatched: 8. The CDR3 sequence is CASRETGQGRELFF. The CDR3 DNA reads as TGTGCCAGCAGAGAAACGGGACAGGGACGGGAGCTGTTTTTT.

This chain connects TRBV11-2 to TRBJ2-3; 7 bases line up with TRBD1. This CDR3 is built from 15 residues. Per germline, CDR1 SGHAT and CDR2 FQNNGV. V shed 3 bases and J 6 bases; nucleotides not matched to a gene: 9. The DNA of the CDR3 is TGTGCCAGCAGCTTTACGAGGGGGCCACGGGATACGCAGTATTTT. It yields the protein CASSFTRGPRDTQYF.

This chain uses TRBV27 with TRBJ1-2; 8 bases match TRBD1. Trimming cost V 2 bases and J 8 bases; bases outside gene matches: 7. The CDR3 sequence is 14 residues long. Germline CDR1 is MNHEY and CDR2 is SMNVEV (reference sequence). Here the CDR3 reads CASSLTGTGGGYTF. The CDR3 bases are TGTGCCAGCAGTTTAACCGGGACAGGCGGAGGCTACACCTTC.

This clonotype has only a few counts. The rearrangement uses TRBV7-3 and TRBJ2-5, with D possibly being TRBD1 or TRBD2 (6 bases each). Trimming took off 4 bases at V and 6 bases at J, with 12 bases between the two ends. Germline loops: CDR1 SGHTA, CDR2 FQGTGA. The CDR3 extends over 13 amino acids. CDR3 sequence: CASSSDRGQTQYF. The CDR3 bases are TGTGCCAGCAGCTCCGACCGGGGGCAGACCCAGTACTTC. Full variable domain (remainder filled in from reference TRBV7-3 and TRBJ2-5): GAGVSQTPSNKVTEKGKYVELRCDPISGHTALYWYRQSLGQGPEFLIYFQGTGAADDSGLPNDRFFAVRPEGSVSTLKIQRTERGDSAVYLCASSSDRGQTQYFGPGTRLLVL.

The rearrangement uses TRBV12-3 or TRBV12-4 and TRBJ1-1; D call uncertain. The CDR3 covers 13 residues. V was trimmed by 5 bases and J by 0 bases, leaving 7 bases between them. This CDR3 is CASSPEMNTEAFF. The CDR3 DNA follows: TGTGCCAGCAGTCCAGAAATGAACACTGAAGCTTTCTTT.

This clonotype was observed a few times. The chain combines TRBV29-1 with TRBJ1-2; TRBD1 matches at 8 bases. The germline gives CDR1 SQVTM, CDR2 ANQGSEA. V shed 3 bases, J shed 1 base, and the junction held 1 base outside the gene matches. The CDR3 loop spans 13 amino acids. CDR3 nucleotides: TGCAGCGTTGAGACAGGGGATAACTATGGCTACACCTTC. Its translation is CSVETGDNYGYTF.

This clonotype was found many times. CDR3 sequence reads: CASSPSQGRETQYF. CDR3 in DNA: TGTGCCAGCTCACCAAGCCAGGGGCGTGAGACCCAGTACTTC. The chain combines TRBV18 with TRBJ2-5; maybe TRBD1 (6 bases). The V end was cut by 2 bases, the J end by 5 bases, with 12 bases between. CDR3 size: 14 residues. Per germline, CDR1 KGHSH and CDR2 LQKENI.

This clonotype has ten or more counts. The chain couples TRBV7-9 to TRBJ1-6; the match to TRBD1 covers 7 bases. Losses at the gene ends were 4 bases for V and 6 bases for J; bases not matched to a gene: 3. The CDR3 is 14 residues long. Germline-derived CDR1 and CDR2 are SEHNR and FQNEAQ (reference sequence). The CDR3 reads CASSSGTVNSPLHF. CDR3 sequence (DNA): TGTGCCAGCAGCTCCGGGACAGTTAATTCACCCCTCCACTTT.

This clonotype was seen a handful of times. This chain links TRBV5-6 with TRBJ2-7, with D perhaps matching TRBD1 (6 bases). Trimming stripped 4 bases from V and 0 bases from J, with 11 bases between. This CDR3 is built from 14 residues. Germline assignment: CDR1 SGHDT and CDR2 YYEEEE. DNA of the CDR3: TGTGCCAGCAGCGACAGGCCCCCCTCCTACGAGCAGTACTTC. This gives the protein CASSDRPPSYEQYF.

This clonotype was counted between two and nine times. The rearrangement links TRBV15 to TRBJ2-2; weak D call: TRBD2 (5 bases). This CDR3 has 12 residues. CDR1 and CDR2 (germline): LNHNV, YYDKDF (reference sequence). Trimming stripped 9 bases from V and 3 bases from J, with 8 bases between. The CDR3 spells CATGGYTGELFF. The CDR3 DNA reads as TGTGCCACGGGCGGGTACACCGGGGAGCTGTTTTTT.

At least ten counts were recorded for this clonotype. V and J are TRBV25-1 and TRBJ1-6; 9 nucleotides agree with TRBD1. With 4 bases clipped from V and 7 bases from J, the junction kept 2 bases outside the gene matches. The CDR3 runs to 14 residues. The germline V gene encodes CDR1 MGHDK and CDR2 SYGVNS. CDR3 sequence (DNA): TGTGCCAGCAGTGCGGACAGGGGAAATTCACCCCTCCACTTT. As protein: CASSADRGNSPLHF.

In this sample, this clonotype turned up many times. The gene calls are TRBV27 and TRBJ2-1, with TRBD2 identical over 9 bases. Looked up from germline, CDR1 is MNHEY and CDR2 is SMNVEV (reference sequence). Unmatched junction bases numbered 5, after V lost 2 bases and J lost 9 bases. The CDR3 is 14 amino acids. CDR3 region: CASSLGLAGSEQFF. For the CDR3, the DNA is TGTGCCAGCAGTTTAGGTCTAGCGGGGAGTGAGCAGTTCTTC.

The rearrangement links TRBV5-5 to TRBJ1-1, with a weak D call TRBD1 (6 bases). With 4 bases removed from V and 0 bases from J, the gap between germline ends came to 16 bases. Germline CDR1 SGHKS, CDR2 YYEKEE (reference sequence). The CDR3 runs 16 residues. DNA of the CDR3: TGTGCCAGCAGCCCCTACCCCGGGGACATGAACACTGAAGCTTTCTTT. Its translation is CASSPYPGDMNTEAFF.

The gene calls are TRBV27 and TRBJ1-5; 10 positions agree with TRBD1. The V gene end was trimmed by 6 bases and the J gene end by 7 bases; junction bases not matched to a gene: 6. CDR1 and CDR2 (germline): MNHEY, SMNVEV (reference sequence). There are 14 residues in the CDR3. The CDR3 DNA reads TGTGCCAGCAGCCGAGGACAGGGGGGGCAGCCCCAGCATTTT. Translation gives CASSRGQGGQPQHF.

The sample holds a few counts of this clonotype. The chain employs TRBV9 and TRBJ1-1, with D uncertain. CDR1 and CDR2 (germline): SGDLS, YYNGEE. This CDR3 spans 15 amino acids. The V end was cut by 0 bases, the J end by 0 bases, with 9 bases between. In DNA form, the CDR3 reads TGTGCCAGCAGCGTAGATCCGGGGATGAACACTGAAGCTTTCTTT. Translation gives CASSVDPGMNTEAFF.

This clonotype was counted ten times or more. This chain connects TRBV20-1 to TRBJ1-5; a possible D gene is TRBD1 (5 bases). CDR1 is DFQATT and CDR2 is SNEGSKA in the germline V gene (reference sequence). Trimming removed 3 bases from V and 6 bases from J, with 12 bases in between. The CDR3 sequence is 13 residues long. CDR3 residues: CSASGAQGQPQHF. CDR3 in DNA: TGCAGTGCTAGCGGGGCCCAGGGTCAGCCCCAGCATTTT.

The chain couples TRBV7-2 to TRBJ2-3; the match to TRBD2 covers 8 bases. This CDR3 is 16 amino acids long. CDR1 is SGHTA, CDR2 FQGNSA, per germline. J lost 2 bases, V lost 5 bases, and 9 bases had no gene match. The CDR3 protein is CASSVIAGRVTDTQYF. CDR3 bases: TGTGCCAGCAGCGTGATAGCGGGGCGAGTCACAGATACGCAGTATTTT.

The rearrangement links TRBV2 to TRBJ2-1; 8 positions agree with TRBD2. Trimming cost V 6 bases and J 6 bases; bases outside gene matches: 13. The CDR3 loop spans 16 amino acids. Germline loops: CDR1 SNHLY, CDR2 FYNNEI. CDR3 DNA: TGTGCCAGCAGCAACAGGCGGGGGGCCGGAATCAATGAGCAGTTCTTC. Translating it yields CASSNRRGAGINEQFF.